The present TCR beta chain was sequenced within a study of cytomegalovirus exposure and HLA in healthy donors. Whole-study findings and limits: Associated with HLA alleles at 0.05 false discovery rate in a later analysis were 17,000 or so TCR beta sequences.

The germline V gene has CDR1 MRHNA and CDR2 SNTAGT. The CDR3 is made up of 16 amino acids. With V trimmed by 6 bases and J by 6 bases, 6 bases remained unmatched. The primer mix had 60 Vbeta and 13 Jbeta primers. Profiled with immunoSEQ multiplex PCR; TCRdb holds only in-frame clones, not every one. The sample lists some 63,000 clones, about 80% occurring once. This clone was seen only a few times. Its antigen is not known. The receptor's source is a human donor in good health. This chain joins TRBV6-4 and TRBJ2-2; TRBD2 agrees at 14 bases. The sample comprised PBMCs. The DNA of the CDR3 is TGTGCCAGCAGCCCGACTAGCGGGGGGGCCTCCGGGGAGCTGTTTTTT. It translates to CASSPTSGGASGELFF.